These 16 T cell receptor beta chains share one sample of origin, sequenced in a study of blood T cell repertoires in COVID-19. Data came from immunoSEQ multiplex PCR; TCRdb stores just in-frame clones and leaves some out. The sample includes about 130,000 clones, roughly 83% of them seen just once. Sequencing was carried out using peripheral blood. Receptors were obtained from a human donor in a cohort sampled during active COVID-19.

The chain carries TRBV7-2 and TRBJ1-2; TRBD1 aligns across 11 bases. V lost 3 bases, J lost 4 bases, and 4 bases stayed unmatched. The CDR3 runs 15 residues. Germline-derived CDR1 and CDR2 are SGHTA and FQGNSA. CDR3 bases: TGTGCCAGCAGCTTCGGACAGGGGGCGGCCTATGGCTACACCTTC. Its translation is CASSFGQGAAYGYTF. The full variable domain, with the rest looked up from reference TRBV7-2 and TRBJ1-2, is GAGVSQSPSNKVTEKGKDVELRCDPISGHTALYWYRQSLGQGLEFLIYFQGNSAPDKSGLPSDRFSAERTGGSVSTLTIQRTQQEDSAVYLCASSFGQGAAYGYTFGSGTRLTVV.

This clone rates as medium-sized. Written as DNA, the CDR3 is TGTGCCAGCAGTGAAGGTTTAAGGACAGACCGCTCCTACAATGAGCAGTTCTTC. Translation: CASSEGLRTDRSYNEQFF. The chain links TRBV2 to TRBJ2-1, with a weak D call TRBD1 (6 bases). V was pared by 1 base and J by 0 bases, with 16 bases between. The germline CDR1 and CDR2 sequences are SNHLY and FYNNEI. The CDR3 runs 18 residues.

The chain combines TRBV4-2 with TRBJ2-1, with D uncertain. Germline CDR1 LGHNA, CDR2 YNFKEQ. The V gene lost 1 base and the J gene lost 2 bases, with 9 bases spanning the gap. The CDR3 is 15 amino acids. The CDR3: CASSQAPGPYNEQFF. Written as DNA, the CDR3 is TGTGCCAGCAGCCAAGCCCCTGGGCCCTACAATGAGCAGTTCTTC.

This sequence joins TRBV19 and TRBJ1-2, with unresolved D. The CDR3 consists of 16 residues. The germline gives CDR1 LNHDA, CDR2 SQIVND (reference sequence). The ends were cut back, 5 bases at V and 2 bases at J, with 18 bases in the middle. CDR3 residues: CASSLTRHTINYGYTF. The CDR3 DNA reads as TGTGCCAGTAGTCTAACCAGACACACAATCAACTATGGCTACACCTTC.

This CDR3 reads CASSWRLAGGNQQYF. The CDR3 nucleotides are TGTGCCAGCAGCTGGCGGCTAGCGGGAGGGAACCAGCAGTACTTC. The genes are TRBV3-1 (or the pseudogene TRBV3-2) and TRBJ2-7, with 12 bases that match TRBD2. Germline V gene sequence: CDR1 LGHDT, CDR2 YNNKEL (reference sequence). V gave up 5 bases and J gave up 8 bases; unmatched junction bases: 10. The CDR3 is made up of 15 amino acids.

CDR3 region: CASSQFGTNTEAFF. The CDR3 nucleotides are TGTGCCAGCAGCCAGTTTGGCACGAACACTGAAGCTTTCTTT. This chain connects TRBV14 to TRBJ1-1; D is ambiguous. Trimming removed 3 bases from V and 1 base from J, with 9 bases in between. The germline gives CDR1 SGHDN, CDR2 FVKESK. The length of the CDR3 is 14 residues.

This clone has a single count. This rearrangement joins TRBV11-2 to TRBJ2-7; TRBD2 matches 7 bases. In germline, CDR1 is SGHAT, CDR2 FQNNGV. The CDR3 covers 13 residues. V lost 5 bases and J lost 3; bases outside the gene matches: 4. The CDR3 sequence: CASSGGVHYEQYF. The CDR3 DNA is TGTGCCAGCAGCGGGGGGGTCCACTACGAGCAGTACTTC. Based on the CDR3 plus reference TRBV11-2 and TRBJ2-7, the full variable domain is EAGVAQSPRYKIIEKRQSVAFWCNPISGHATLYWYQQILGQGPKLLIQFQNNGVVDDSQLPKDRFSAERLKGVDSTLKIQPAKLEDSAVYLCASSGGVHYEQYFGPGTRLTVT.

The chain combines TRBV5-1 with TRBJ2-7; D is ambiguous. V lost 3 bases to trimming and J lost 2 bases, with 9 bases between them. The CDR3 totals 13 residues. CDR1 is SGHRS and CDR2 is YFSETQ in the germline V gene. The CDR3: CASSSEQPYEQYF. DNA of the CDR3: TGCGCCAGCAGCTCAGAACAGCCCTACGAGCAGTACTTC.

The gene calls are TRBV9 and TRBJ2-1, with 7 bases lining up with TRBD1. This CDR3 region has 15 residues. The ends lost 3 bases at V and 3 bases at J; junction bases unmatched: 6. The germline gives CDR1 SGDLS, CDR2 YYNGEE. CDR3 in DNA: TGTGCCAGCAGCGCGACAGGGAACTACTACAATGAGCAGTTCTTC. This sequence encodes CASSATGNYYNEQFF.

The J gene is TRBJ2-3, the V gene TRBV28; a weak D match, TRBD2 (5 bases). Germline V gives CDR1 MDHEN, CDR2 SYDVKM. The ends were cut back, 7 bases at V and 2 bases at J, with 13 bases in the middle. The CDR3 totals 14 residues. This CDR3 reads CASTSPRDTDTQYF. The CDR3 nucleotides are TGTGCCAGCACTTCACCGAGGGACACAGATACGCAGTATTTT.

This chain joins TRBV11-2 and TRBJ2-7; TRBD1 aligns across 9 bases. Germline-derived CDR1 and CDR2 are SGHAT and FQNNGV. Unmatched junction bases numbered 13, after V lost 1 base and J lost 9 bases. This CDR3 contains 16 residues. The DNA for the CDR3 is TGTGCCAGCAGCTTAGGCACTAGGACAGGGGAACGGGGGCAGTACTTC. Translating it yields CASSLGTRTGERGQYF. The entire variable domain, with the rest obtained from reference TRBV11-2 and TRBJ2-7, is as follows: EAGVAQSPRYKIIEKRQSVAFWCNPISGHATLYWYQQILGQGPKLLIQFQNNGVVDDSQLPKDRFSAERLKGVDSTLKIQPAKLEDSAVYLCASSLGTRTGERGQYFGPGTRLTVT.

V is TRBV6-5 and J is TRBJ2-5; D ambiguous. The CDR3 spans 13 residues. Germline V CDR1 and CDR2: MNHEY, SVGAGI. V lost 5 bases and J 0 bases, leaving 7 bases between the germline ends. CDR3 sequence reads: CASSPGYQETQYF. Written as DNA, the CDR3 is TGTGCCAGCAGTCCCGGGTACCAAGAGACCCAGTACTTC.

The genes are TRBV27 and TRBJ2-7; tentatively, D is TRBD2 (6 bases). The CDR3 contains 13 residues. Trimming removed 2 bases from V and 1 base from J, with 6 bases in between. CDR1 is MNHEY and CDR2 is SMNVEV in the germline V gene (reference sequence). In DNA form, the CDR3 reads TGTGCCAGCAGTTTACGGGGGTCCTACGAGCAGTACTTC. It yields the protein CASSLRGSYEQYF.

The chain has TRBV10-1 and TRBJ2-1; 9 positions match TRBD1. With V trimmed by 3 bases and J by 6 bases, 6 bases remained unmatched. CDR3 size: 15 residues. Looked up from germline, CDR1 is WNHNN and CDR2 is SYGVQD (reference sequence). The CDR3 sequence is CASSDPDRGANEQFF. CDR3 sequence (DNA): TGCGCCAGCAGTGATCCAGACAGGGGGGCCAATGAGCAGTTCTTC.

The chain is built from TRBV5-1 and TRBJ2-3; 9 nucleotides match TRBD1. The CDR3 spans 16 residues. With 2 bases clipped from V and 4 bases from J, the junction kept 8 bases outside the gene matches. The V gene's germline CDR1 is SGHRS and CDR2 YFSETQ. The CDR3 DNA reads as TGCGCCAGCAGCTTAACCGGGACAGGGTCCCCAGATACGCAGTATTTT. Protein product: CASSLTGTGSPDTQYF.

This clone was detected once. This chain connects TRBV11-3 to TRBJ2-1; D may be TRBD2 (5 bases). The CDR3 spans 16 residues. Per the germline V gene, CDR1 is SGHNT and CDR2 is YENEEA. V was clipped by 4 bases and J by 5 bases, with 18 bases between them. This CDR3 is CASSSGNGVRHNEQFF. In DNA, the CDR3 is TGTGCCAGCAGCTCGGGGAACGGCGTCCGACACAATGAGCAGTTCTTC.